Listed below are T cell receptor beta chains from one sample, sequenced in a study of regulatory T cells in long-lasting Graves disease. In TCRdb, the multiplex PCR reads were re-called with MiXCR into one record per CDR3 protein. The sample lists roughly 430,000 distinct CDR3 sequences; roughly a fifth were seen once. Material: peripheral blood mononuclear cells (PBMCs), obtained when the disease was refractory, from a patient treated with antithyroid drugs. These receptors all stem from a female donor with Graves disease. The CDR3 runs from the conserved cysteine through the conserved F or W. Each record gives: J gene, clone size, V gene, D gene, CDR3 DNA, CDR3 protein. D genes are given only for firm matches. Clone size, where shown, is once, few, many, or a class for clones that have expanded.

J: TRBJ2-7
size: many
V: TRBV29-1
D: -
DNA: TGCAGCGTTCTCCGGACTGATTCCTACGAGCAGTACTTC
CDR3: CSVLRTDSYEQYF

J: TRBJ1-4
size: -
V: TRBV27
D: -
DNA: TGTGCCAGCGGCGGGTGGTCAACTAATGAAAAACTGTTTTTT
CDR3: CASGGWSTNEKLFF

J: TRBJ2-6
size: -
V: TRBV3-1
D: -
DNA: TGTGCCAGCAGCCAAGATCTCCAGGCTGGGGCCAACGTCCTGACTTTC
CDR3: CASSQDLQAGANVLTF

J: TRBJ2-7
size: many
V: TRBV20-1
D: -
DNA: TGCAGTGCTACCCCATTCATGATGGGTGGCTACGAGCAGTACTTC
CDR3: CSATPFMMGGYEQYF

J: TRBJ2-7
size: many
V: TRBV2
D: -
DNA: TGTGCCCAAAGGCCTAGCGACTCCTACGAGCAGTACTTC
CDR3: CAQRPSDSYEQYF

J: TRBJ2-1
size: -
V: TRBV10-1
D: -
DNA: TGCGCCAGCAGCCGGGACTTAACAACCCCCGGGAATGAGCAGTTCTTC
CDR3: CASSRDLTTPGNEQFF

J: TRBJ2-7
size: few
V: TRBV5-1
D: TRBD1
DNA: TGCGCCAGCAGCACTTACCGGGACAGGGGGGCCGAGCAGTACTTC
CDR3: CASSTYRDRGAEQYF

J: TRBJ1-2
size: many
V: TRBV7-6
D: -
DNA: TGTGCCAGCAGCTTAGCGTATCGGGATGGCTACACCTTC
CDR3: CASSLAYRDGYTF

J: TRBJ2-7
size: few
V: TRBV4-1
D: -
DNA: TGCGCCAGCAGCCAAGATCCTCGCGGGGCCTACGAGCAGTACTTC
CDR3: CASSQDPRGAYEQYF

J: TRBJ2-4
size: -
V: TRBV7-9
D: -
DNA: TGTGCCAGCAGCTCAATTATCGGACCTTTCGGGAACATTCAGTACTTC
CDR3: CASSSIIGPFGNIQYF

J: TRBJ2-7
size: many
V: TRBV15
D: -
DNA: TGTGCCACCAGCAGAGATGTTCGTTTGACCTACGAGCAGTACTTC
CDR3: CATSRDVRLTYEQYF

J: TRBJ2-1
size: few
V: TRBV20-1
D: -
DNA: TGCAGTGCTAGTCCTCTACGTGAGCAGTTCTTC
CDR3: CSASPLREQFF

J: TRBJ2-7
size: -
V: TRBV20-1
D: -
DNA: TGCAGTGCGGCGCGGACCTCTTCTGGGGAGCAGTACTTC
CDR3: CSAARTSSGEQYF

J: TRBJ2-3
size: -
V: TRBV20-1
D: TRBD2
DNA: TGCAGTGCTACAGGGACTAGCGGAGGCACAGATACGCAGTATTTT
CDR3: CSATGTSGGTDTQYF

J: TRBJ1-2
size: many
V: TRBV3-1
D: -
DNA: TGTGCCAGCAGCCAAGATGGGCGTTATGGCTACACCTTC
CDR3: CASSQDGRYGYTF

J: TRBJ2-3
size: -
V: TRBV28
D: -
DNA: TGTGCCAGCAGGCTCCCCACAGATACGCAGTATTTT
CDR3: CASRLPTDTQYF

J: TRBJ1-2
size: many
V: TRBV28
D: -
DNA: TGTGCCAGCAGGCAGGGCCACGGCTACACCTTC
CDR3: CASRQGHGYTF

J: TRBJ2-5
size: many
V: TRBV20-1
D: -
DNA: TGCAGTGCTAGGTCCCCGCTCATGGAGGAGACCCAGTACTTC
CDR3: CSARSPLMEETQYF

J: TRBJ2-5
size: many
V: TRBV2
D: -
DNA: TGTGCCAGCATTCGGGAGACCCAGTACTTC
CDR3: CASIRETQYF

J: TRBJ1-1
size: many
V: TRBV11-2
D: TRBD1
DNA: TGTGCCAGCAGCCCCGCGGGACAGGGTTTCACTGAAGCTTTCTTT
CDR3: CASSPAGQGFTEAFF